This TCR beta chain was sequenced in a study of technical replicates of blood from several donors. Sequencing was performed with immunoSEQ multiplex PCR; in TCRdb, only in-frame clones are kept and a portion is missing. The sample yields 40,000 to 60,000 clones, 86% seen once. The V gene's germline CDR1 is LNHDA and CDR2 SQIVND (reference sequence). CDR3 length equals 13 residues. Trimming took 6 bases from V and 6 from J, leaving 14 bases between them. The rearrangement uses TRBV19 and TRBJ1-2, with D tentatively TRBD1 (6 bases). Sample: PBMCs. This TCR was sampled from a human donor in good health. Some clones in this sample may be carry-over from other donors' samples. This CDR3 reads CASSGGAMNGYTF. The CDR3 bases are TGTGCCAGTAGCGGGGGGGCGATGAATGGCTACACCTTC.